The source of this TCR beta chain is a study of OX40 agonist ivuxolimab in advanced cancers. Study-wide background: Administration of intravenous ivuxolimab to patients occurred every 2 weeks at 0.01 to 10 mg/kg. Prior therapy, whether anti-PD-1, anti-PD-L1 or anti-CTLA-4, was allowed, and approximately 40% had some.

The assay was immunoSEQ multiplex PCR, and TCRdb's table has in-frame clones only and misses some. Counted here are 35,000 to 40,000 clones, about 80% occurring once; the ten biggest clones make up less than 2%. Study results and limitations: At 0.1 to 3.0 mg/kg and by week 6, clonal expansion occurred in CD4+ and CD8+ blood T cells.

The CDR3 is 12 residues long. With 5 bases removed from V and 8 bases from J, the gap between germline ends came to 12 bases. Germline values: CDR1 SGHTA, CDR2 FQGNSA. Details on this clone: Its antigen is undetermined.

Collection of blood occurred at baseline, at cycle 4 day 1, and at cycle 7 day 1. The rearrangement uses TRBV7-2 and TRBJ1-2; no definite D call. This TCR was recovered from an adult with an advanced solid tumor such as melanoma, head and neck, liver or kidney cancer. Sequenced here: CD4+ or CD8+ T cells sorted from blood, sampled in a trial of the OX40 agonist ivuxolimab. For the CDR3, the DNA is TGTGCCAGCAGCCCGGTGGTCGGGGGCTACACCTTC. It codes for CASSPVVGGYTF.